This TCR beta chain was sequenced for a study of T cells after yellow fever vaccination. Per germline, CDR1 SGDLS and CDR2 YYNGEE. The CDR3 runs 13 residues. Trimming cost V 7 bases and J 4 bases, with 14 bases left between them. TCRdb ran MiXCR on the 5' RACE reads and lists one entry per CDR3 protein. The sample shows 450,000 to 600,000 distinct CDR3 sequences, approximately 13% of them seen only once. Comment on this clonotype: The antigen remains undetermined.

Study-wide results and limits: Detected again after the booster were most primary-vaccination clones, at nearly 97% CD4 and 80% to 90% CD8. Abundant bulk-population clonotypes could contaminate the FACS-sorted repertoires. The appearance of a small share of clonotypes in both CD4 and CD8 compartments was observed.

The specimen comprised PBMCs, sampled on the day of the yellow fever booster vaccination. This sequence was found in a young man who received the YFV17D yellow fever vaccine. The rearrangement uses TRBV9 and TRBJ1-1, with D tentatively TRBD1 (6 bases). The CDR3 DNA reads as TGTGCCAGCGGGGGGGGCCGGGGCACTGAAGCTTTCTTT. Translated, it gives CASGGGRGTEAFF.